This T cell receptor (beta chain) was observed in a study of PD-1 blockade in classical Hodgkin lymphoma. General observations from the study: Patients were excluded if nivolumab began under 1 year after ASCT (the autologous transplant).

A word on this clone: What it binds is unknown.

Time point reported: cycle 4 day 1 (C4D1), after about 6 weeks of nivolumab. After autologous stem cell transplantation all patients relapsed, and prior brentuximab vedotin exposure differed between cohorts. The protocol was immunoSEQ multiplex PCR, while the TCRdb copy is restricted to in-frame clones and leaves out a portion. Here the sample spans 30,000 or so clones, about four fifths being singletons. This CDR3 region has 14 residues. Germline CDR1 SGHVS, CDR2 FNYEAQ. Germline trimming cut 5 bases from V and 6 bases from J; bases unmatched to any gene: 7. This sequence originates from a human donor with classical Hodgkin lymphoma. V is TRBV7-6 and J is TRBJ2-7; 10 nucleotides match TRBD1. The sequencing used peripheral blood mononuclear cells (PBMCs), collected before the fourth cycle of nivolumab. The CDR3 DNA reads TGTGCCAGCAGCGACCGGACAGGGGGAGGCGAGCAGTACTTC. This codes for CASSDRTGGGEQYF.